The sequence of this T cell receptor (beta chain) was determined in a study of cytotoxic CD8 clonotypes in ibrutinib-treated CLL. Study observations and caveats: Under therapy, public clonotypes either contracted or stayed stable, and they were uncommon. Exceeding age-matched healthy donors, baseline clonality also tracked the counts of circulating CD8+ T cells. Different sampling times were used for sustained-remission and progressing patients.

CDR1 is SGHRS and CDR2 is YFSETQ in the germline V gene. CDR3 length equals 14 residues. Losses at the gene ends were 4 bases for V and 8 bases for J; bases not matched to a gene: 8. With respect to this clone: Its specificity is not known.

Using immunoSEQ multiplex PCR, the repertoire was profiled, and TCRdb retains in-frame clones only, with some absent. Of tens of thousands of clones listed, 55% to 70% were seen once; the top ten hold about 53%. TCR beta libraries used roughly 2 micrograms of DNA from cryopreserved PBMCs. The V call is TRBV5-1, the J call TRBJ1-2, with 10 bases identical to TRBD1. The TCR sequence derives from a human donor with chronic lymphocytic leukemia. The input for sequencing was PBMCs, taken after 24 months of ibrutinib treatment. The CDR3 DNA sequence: TGCGCCAGCAGCGAACCGACAGGGGGCGCAGGCTACACCTTC. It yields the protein CASSEPTGGAGYTF.